The clone carrying this TCR beta chain was counted a few times. No antigen is known for it. Clinical symptoms, serum thyroxine, TRAb, thyroid ultrasound and orbital computed tomography informed diagnoses. Researchers amplified the TCR beta CDR3 regions from RNA transcripts. The HTBI primer set was used in a first-round RT-PCR of the TCR CDR3. TCRdb passed the multiplex PCR reads through MiXCR, listing each CDR3 protein once. The table shows approximately 400,000 distinct CDR3 sequences, with about 15% occurring only once. Germline values: CDR1 SGHKS, CDR2 YYEKEE (reference sequence). Trimming removed 0 bases from V and 5 bases from J, with 12 bases in between. The CDR3 spans 15 residues. These data are taken from a study of T cells in Graves' hyperthyroidism and ophthalmopathy. Study details: At initial diagnosis, before any treatment had begun, peripheral blood was obtained.

Points from the study as a whole: Prediction of ophthalmopathy progression came a median roughly 7.1 months pre-onset. Ophthalmopathy cases were set apart from stable hyperthyroidism by a 13 V-J model.

The sample comprised blood. The origin of this receptor is a woman in her late teens or twenties with Graves' hyperthyroidism that later progressed to Graves' ophthalmopathy. The genes are TRBV5-5 and TRBJ2-1, with no clear D. As DNA, the CDR3 is TGTGCCAGCAGCTTGGATGTCGGCAGCAACAATGAGCAGTTCTTC. This sequence encodes CASSLDVGSNNEQFF.